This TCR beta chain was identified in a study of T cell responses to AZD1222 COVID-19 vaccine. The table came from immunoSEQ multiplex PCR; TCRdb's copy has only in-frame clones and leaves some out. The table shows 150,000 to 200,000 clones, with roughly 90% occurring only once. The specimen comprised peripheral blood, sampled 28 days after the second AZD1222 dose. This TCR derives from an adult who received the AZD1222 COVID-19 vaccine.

CDR3 sequence: CASSLLGTGRTDTQYF. The CDR3 bases are TGTGCCAGCAGCTTATTGGGGACAGGGCGGACAGATACGCAGTATTTT. This chain joins TRBV7-9 and TRBJ2-3; 9 positions match TRBD1. This CDR3 has 16 amino acids. CDR1 is SEHNR and CDR2 is FQNEAQ in the germline V gene (reference sequence). V was pared by 2 bases and J by 3 bases, with 6 bases of the junction left unmatched.